This TCR beta chain was observed in a study of immune evolution from preneoplasia to lung adenocarcinoma. Data came from immunoSEQ multiplex PCR; TCRdb stores just in-frame clones and leaves some out. Of fewer than 6,000 clones listed, roughly 86% were seen once; the top ten hold around 1.9%. Patients had resection in Japan or China between about 2013 and 2017. V lost 4 bases to trimming and J lost 2 bases, with 13 bases between them. The length of the CDR3 is 15 residues. In germline, CDR1 is SGHTA, CDR2 FQGTGA. This rearrangement joins TRBV7-3 to TRBJ2-3, with D perhaps TRBD2 (5 bases). This sequence was found in a person aged 70 to 80 with lung adenocarcinoma. The sample taken for sequencing was FFPE atypical adenomatous hyperplasia tissue from the lung. Specified subset: atypical adenomatous hyperplasia (AAH), lung preneoplasia. CDR3 sequence (DNA): TGTGCCAGCAGCTCCGCCGGAGCGGACACAGATACGCAGTATTTT. Its protein product is CASSSAGADTDTQYF.